These T cell receptor beta chains were read from a single sample in a study of blood T cell repertoires in COVID-19. Clones were sequenced by immunoSEQ multiplex PCR, and TCRdb holds only the in-frame ones, with some missing. The table has around 300,000 clones, 85% to 90% seen once. The specimen sequenced was PBMCs or T cells enriched from blood (not recorded which). The receptor set was obtained from a woman aged 60 to 75 who had recovered from COVID-19. The CDR3 runs from the conserved cysteine through the conserved F or W. Each record gives: V gene, J gene, clone size, CDR3 protein. Some rows have no size entry. The others give once, few or many, or a class for an expanded clone.

v_gene: TRBV5-1
j_gene: TRBJ2-7
abundance: NA
CDR3aa: CASSFQGIQAMGEQYF

v_gene: TRBV7-8
j_gene: TRBJ1-3
abundance: NA
CDR3aa: CASSSGLSGNTIYF

v_gene: TRBV5-1
j_gene: TRBJ2-2
abundance: NA
CDR3aa: CASSLARSKPGELFF

v_gene: TRBV9
j_gene: TRBJ2-1
abundance: NA
CDR3aa: CASSVVAGGPASYNEQFF

v_gene: TRBV7-3
j_gene: TRBJ2-1
abundance: NA
CDR3aa: CASSLHSGYNEQFF

v_gene: TRBV10-1
j_gene: TRBJ1-1
abundance: NA
CDR3aa: CASSPGTGSNTEAFF

v_gene: TRBV6-5
j_gene: TRBJ2-2
abundance: NA
CDR3aa: CASTGQNTGELFF

v_gene: TRBV5-1
j_gene: TRBJ2-2
abundance: NA
CDR3aa: CASSPARARGTGELFF

v_gene: TRBV6-4
j_gene: TRBJ1-4
abundance: NA
CDR3aa: CASSDEKGQGQKLFF

v_gene: TRBV10-3
j_gene: TRBJ1-4
abundance: NA
CDR3aa: CAISDGRGEKLFF

v_gene: TRBV9
j_gene: TRBJ2-1
abundance: NA
CDR3aa: CASSVAPVSYNEQFF

v_gene: TRBV5-1
j_gene: TRBJ2-7
abundance: NA
CDR3aa: CASSITGVYEQYF

v_gene: TRBV9
j_gene: TRBJ1-6
abundance: NA
CDR3aa: CASSVSGKDSPLHF

v_gene: TRBV9
j_gene: TRBJ1-1
abundance: NA
CDR3aa: CASSEGGRTEAFF

v_gene: TRBV5-5
j_gene: TRBJ2-5
abundance: once
CDR3aa: CASSLGPTGGQETQYF

v_gene: TRBV12-5
j_gene: TRBJ1-6
abundance: NA
CDR3aa: CASATGGPNSPLHF

v_gene: TRBV7-9
j_gene: TRBJ2-4
abundance: NA
CDR3aa: CASSDWDLGQGFQNIQYF

v_gene: TRBV13
j_gene: TRBJ2-7
abundance: NA
CDR3aa: CASSPPTGGIDEQYF

v_gene: TRBV5-1
j_gene: TRBJ2-7
abundance: NA
CDR3aa: CASSFDSSPSYEQYF

v_gene: TRBV3-1/TRBV3-2
j_gene: TRBJ1-4
abundance: NA
CDR3aa: CASSQAGRNEKLFF

v_gene: TRBV3-1/TRBV3-2
j_gene: TRBJ1-3
abundance: NA
CDR3aa: CASSQLGRTASSGNTIYF

v_gene: TRBV5-6
j_gene: TRBJ1-5
abundance: NA
CDR3aa: CASSLQGPNQPQHF

v_gene: TRBV28
j_gene: TRBJ1-2
abundance: NA
CDR3aa: CASSPYVEGNYGYTF

v_gene: TRBV5-1
j_gene: TRBJ1-3
abundance: NA
CDR3aa: CASSLAGISGNTIYF

v_gene: TRBV10-1
j_gene: TRBJ2-6
abundance: NA
CDR3aa: CASSDGSAGANVLTF

v_gene: TRBV23-1
j_gene: TRBJ2-2
abundance: NA
CDR3aa: CASSQSSRRNTGELFF

v_gene: TRBV5-1
j_gene: TRBJ2-7
abundance: NA
CDR3aa: CASSLEESWEQYF

v_gene: TRBV28
j_gene: TRBJ2-7
abundance: NA
CDR3aa: CASAWTGPRVEQYF